The clone carrying this TCR beta chain was detected only a few times. Its target is not known. The source of the sample is a study of blood T cells in healthy people across ages. Overall study results and limits: Any changes in expanded clonotypes were possibly confounded, as donor CMV status remained unknown. It was the long-lived donors that had more naive CD4+ cells and higher diversity than aged donors. Significant beta diversity loss was already apparent by age approximately 36, declining roughly linearly.

It was with a sample-barcoded 5' primer and a J-beta primer mix that a second PCR of about 6 to 12 cycles was run. Researchers report that each sample yielded at least 2.5 million CDR3-containing paired-end reads. Each CDR3 protein is one row after TCRdb ran MiXCR on the 5' RACE reads. In the table there are 540,000 or so distinct CDR3 sequences, about 45% of which are singletons. This TCR derives from an elderly man in good health. The sequencing input was blood.

CDR3 protein: CSARGAAGAWETQYF. CDR3 DNA: TGCAGTGCTAGAGGGGCGGCCGGGGCCTGGGAGACCCAGTACTTC. The rearrangement joins TRBV20-1 to TRBJ2-5; tentatively, D is TRBD1 or TRBD2 (5 bases each). Per germline, CDR1 DFQATT and CDR2 SNEGSKA (reference sequence). The CDR3 covers 15 residues. V lost 1 base, J lost 5 bases, and 17 bases lay in between.